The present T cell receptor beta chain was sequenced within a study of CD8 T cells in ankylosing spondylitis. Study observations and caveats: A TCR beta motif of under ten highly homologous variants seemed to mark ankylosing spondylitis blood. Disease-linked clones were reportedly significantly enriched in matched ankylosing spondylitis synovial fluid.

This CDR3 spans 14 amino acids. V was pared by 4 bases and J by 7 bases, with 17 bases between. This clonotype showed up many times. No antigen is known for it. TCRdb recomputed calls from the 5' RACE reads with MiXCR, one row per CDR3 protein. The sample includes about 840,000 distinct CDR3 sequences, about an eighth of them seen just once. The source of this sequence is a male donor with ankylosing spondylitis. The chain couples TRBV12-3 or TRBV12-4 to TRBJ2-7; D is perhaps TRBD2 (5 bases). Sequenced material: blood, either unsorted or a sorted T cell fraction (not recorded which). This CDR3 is CASSSRSRRREQYF. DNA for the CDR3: TGTGCCAGCAGTTCCCGCAGTCGTAGGAGGGAGCAGTACTTC.